Here is one T cell receptor beta chain with its context. Its antigen specificity is not known. No clone much larger than this one lies a single base away; base qualities are absent. This entry belongs to a study of tumor and adjacent non-tumor tissue in lung cancer (dated by TCRdb to between 2018 and 2020). The study in broad terms: Of the cohort, some 12 patients had adenocarcinoma, 2 had squamous cell carcinoma and 1 had small cell lung cancer. TCRbeta CDR3 sequencing was performed on around 30 paired specimens, with one tumor sample and one normal lung sample collected per patient. The 15 or so patients were aged about 31 to 85 years, included around 10 men and 5 women, and had TNM stage I to III disease. Bulk TCRbeta repertoires were compared between lung tumor tissue and matched distant non-tumor lung tissue obtained from around 14 lung cancer patients. In total, sequencing yielded fewer than 150 million productive TCRbeta reads, which works out to an average of around 4.2 million reads per sample. On the study overall, not on this receptor specifically: Younger patients had significantly higher TCR diversity, and higher tumor TCR diversity was associated with shorter overall and disease-free survival. Neither the sequencing platform nor unique molecular identifiers are mentioned in the methods. TCR diversity (inverse Simpson) was significantly higher in tumor than in normal lung tissue (roughly 430 vs 170, P = 0.0075, Mann-Whitney U test). Only about 14 patients were in the cohort, and the authors stated that larger samples and more detailed clinical data are needed. A significantly larger cumulative share of the repertoire was made up by the top 100 clones in normal lung than in tumor tissue. Because peripheral blood was not sequenced, blood TCRbeta repertoires in the lung cancer patients of the study were not examined.

Libraries came from multiplex PCR. Sequenced on an Illumina HiSeq 2500. TCRbeta libraries were constructed through three rounds of nested PCR with primers (Table S4) according to protocols adapted from ARM-PCR. Before sequencing, PCR products in the 200-500 bp range were cut out of the gel and cleaned up using the QIAquick gel extraction kit. The original pipeline was this. Trimmomatic was used to clean the reads, FLASH merged the cleaned reads into complete CDR3 sequences, and MiTCR assigned the sequences to V(D)J germline segments. VDJtools was used to compute clonal diversity as the inverse Simpson's index. Productive reads were defined as in-frame sequences without a premature stop codon. Through fastp at Q25 and MiXCR, TCRdb rebuilt clones from the public reads, retaining in-frame beta chains. Under each unique CDR3 protein, matching rows form one entry showing the most common genes and DNA. In this record, the V and J calls reflect TCRdb's handling and not the investigators' own analysis. Counted in this sample were about 110,000 distinct CDR3 sequences; about 61% of them appeared once. Around 19% of the sample is held by the ten biggest clonotypes.

RNA was isolated from bulk, unsorted tissue, and RNA quality was assessed with a NanoDrop ND-1000 and an Agilent 2100. Distant non-tumor tissue taken more than 3 cm from the tumor edge was used as the normal lung sample. Newly diagnosed lung cancer patients without prior chemotherapy who had been admitted for thoracic surgery in China between August and November 2014 were enrolled as donors. The study excluded patients who had received radiotherapy or chemotherapy before or who had another cancer at the same time. Surgical tissue pieces of about 1-2.3 cm3 were preserved in RNAlater solution and were kept at -80 degrees C until use. Trimming costs V 1 base and J 7 bases, and their ends lie 11 bases apart. Per the germline V gene, MDHEN is the CDR1 and SYDVKM is the CDR2. Including cysteine and phenylalanine, the CDR3 has 15 amino acids. Of the read, only the CDR3 DNA is kept; its 45 bases are in frame from base 1.

The sequence is built from TRBV28 and TRBJ1-6; no D gene can be assigned with confidence. Sequenced: distant non-tumor lung tissue. The origin of this receptor is a man aged 55 to 70 with non-small cell lung cancer. This receptor has the CDR3 CASSLFGENNSPLHF. The DNA sequence reads TGTGCCAGCAGTTTATTCGGAGAAAACAATTCACCCCTCCACTTT. Joined to the reference TRBV28 and TRBJ1-6 proteins, this CDR3 gives the full variable domain: DVKVTQSSRYLVKRTGEKVFLECVQDMDHENMFWYRQDPGLGLRLIYFSYDVKMKEKGDIPEGYSVSREKKERFSLILESASTNQTSMYLCASSLFGENNSPLHFGNGTRLTVT.